One sample yielded the 8 T cell receptor beta chains listed below, sequenced in a study of control samples from healthy donors and cancer patients. The data were produced by immunoSEQ multiplex PCR, yet TCRdb's version contains in-frame clones alone and is incomplete. The sample lists around 180,000 clones, roughly 94% occurring once. The specimen sequenced was blood. The receptors were gathered from a woman under 30 in good health.

Notes on this clone: In the same sample, other DNA sequences code for this CDR3. The rearrangement links TRBV18 to TRBJ1-1, with a possible D match to TRBD1 (5 bases). The germline gives CDR1 KGHSH, CDR2 LQKENI. This CDR3 has 14 residues. Trimming removed 3 bases at V and 1 base at J, with 9 bases between. CDR3 loop: CASSPQGGNTEAFF. The CDR3 coding sequence is TGTGCCAGCTCACCCCAGGGAGGGAACACTGAAGCTTTCTTT.

The chain's CDR3 is CASTSRGGNTIYF. Written as DNA, the CDR3 is TGTGCCAGCACCTCGAGGGGGGGAAACACCATATATTTT. The V and J genes are TRBV7-9 and TRBJ1-3; D might be TRBD1 (6 bases). CDR1 is SEHNR, CDR2 FQNEAQ, per germline (reference sequence). The CDR3 sequence is 13 residues long. Trimming shortened V by 7 bases and J by 4 bases, and 11 bases separated the two germline ends.

The V gene is TRBV12-3 or TRBV12-4, the J gene TRBJ1-2; 7 nucleotides align to TRBD1. The CDR3 length is 12 residues. Unmatched junction bases numbered 5, after V lost 7 bases and J lost 6 bases. The CDR3, as DNA: TGTGCCAGCACCCAGACAGGGCATGGCTACACCTTC. Protein: CASTQTGHGYTF.

The chain has TRBV5-4 and TRBJ2-5, with TRBD2 identical over 8 bases. Germline-derived CDR1 and CDR2 are SGHNT and YYREEE (reference sequence). The CDR3 length is 14 residues. Unmatched junction bases numbered 3, after V lost 3 bases and J lost 2 bases. The CDR3: CASSWTSRQETQYF. The CDR3 DNA is TGTGCCAGCAGCTGGACTAGCAGGCAAGAGACCCAGTACTTC.

This sequence joins TRBV15 and TRBJ2-7, with TRBD2 identical over 9 bases. CDR3 length: 19 amino acids. Germline lookup yields CDR1 LNHNV and CDR2 YYDKDF (reference sequence). V gave up 0 bases and J gave up 2 bases; unmatched junction bases: 14. This CDR3 reads CATSRDRGSGGQLPYEQYF. CDR3 nucleotides: TGTGCCACCAGCAGAGATCGCGGAAGCGGGGGGCAATTACCCTACGAGCAGTACTTC.

V and J are TRBV29-1 and TRBJ1-4; no reliable D call. The length of the CDR3 is 13 residues. Germline-derived CDR1 and CDR2 are SQVTM and ANQGSEA. The V and J ends lost 7 bases and 0 bases respectively, with 9 bases between them. The CDR3 here is CSARRSTNEKLFF. The DNA for the CDR3 is TGCAGCGCTCGCAGGTCAACTAATGAAAAACTGTTTTTT.

This clone was found once. This chain connects TRBV3-1 (or the pseudogene TRBV3-2) to TRBJ2-1; 7 bases are a match to TRBD2. Germline V CDR1 and CDR2: LGHDT, YNNKEL (reference sequence). There are 17 residues in the CDR3. Trimming removed 4 bases from V and 7 bases from J; junction bases left unmatched: 16. The CDR3 region has the DNA TGTGCCAGCAGCCCGATACTAGCGAGGGGAGAGGGGAATGAGCAGTTCTTC. Residues: CASSPILARGEGNEQFF.

About this clone: Distinct nucleotide sequences in the sample also encode this CDR3. This chain joins TRBV9 and TRBJ1-6; a weak D match, TRBD1 (5 bases). This CDR3 is built from 15 residues. Germline V lookup: CDR1 SGDLS, CDR2 YYNGEE. V lost 3 bases and J 8 bases, leaving 15 bases between the germline ends. The CDR3 region has the DNA TGTGCCAGCAGCGCAGGGAGACAACCGGATTCACCCCTCCACTTT. It encodes CASSAGRQPDSPLHF.